These 31 T cell receptor beta chains originate from one sample sequenced in a study of blood T cell repertoires in COVID-19. Sequencing used immunoSEQ multiplex PCR; TCRdb keeps in-frame clones, though not all of them. The table records just over 650,000 clones, more than 80% of them present only once. The specimen sequenced was peripheral blood. The receptors were gathered from a woman aged 18 to 35 with acute or convalescent COVID-19.

The chain combines TRBV4-1 with TRBJ1-4; 7 bases fit TRBD1. The CDR3 has 12 amino acids. V was clipped by 8 bases and J by 8 bases; unmatched bases: 5. Germline V gene sequence: CDR1 MGHRA, CDR2 YSYEKL. CDR3 residues: CASEGAGEKLFF. CDR3 DNA sequence: TGCGCCAGCGAGGGGGCTGGAGAAAAACTGTTTTTT.

The V gene is TRBV5-1, the J gene TRBJ2-7; 10 nucleotides align to TRBD1. V was clipped by 4 bases and J by 2 bases; unmatched bases: 15. CDR1 and CDR2 (germline): SGHRS, YFSETQ. The CDR3 is 18 residues long. The CDR3 bases are TGCGCCAGCAGCCCGGGTGGTAGGGGACAGGGGCAGGCCTACGAGCAGTACTTC. It codes for CASSPGGRGQGQAYEQYF.

The rearrangement links TRBV30 to TRBJ1-1; D call uncertain. CDR1 is GTSNPN and CDR2 is SVGIG in the germline V gene (reference sequence). Trimming stripped 7 bases from V and 0 bases from J, with 12 bases between. The CDR3 is 13 residues long. The CDR3 DNA reads as TGTGCCTCCGTTTGGGCCTTGAACACTGAAGCTTTCTTT. Its protein is CASVWALNTEAFF.

V usage is TRBV29-1 and J usage is TRBJ2-7, with a tentative D call TRBD1 (6 bases). CDR1 is SQVTM and CDR2 is ANQGSEA in the germline V gene. There are 13 residues in the CDR3. V gave up 1 base and J gave up 5 bases, with 12 bases separating them. CDR3 in amino acids: CSVEGQGINEQYF. CDR3 coding DNA: TGCAGCGTTGAAGGTCAGGGGATCAACGAGCAGTACTTC.

This clone was seen a handful of times. The chain recombines TRBV12-3 or TRBV12-4 with TRBJ1-5; the D gene is possibly TRBD1 (6 bases). The CDR3 runs 13 residues. V dropped 7 bases and J dropped 4 bases, with 11 bases sitting between them. CDR3 in amino acids: CASTPQGNQPQHF. In nucleotides, the CDR3 is TGTGCCAGCACCCCACAGGGAAATCAGCCCCAGCATTTT.

The gene calls are TRBV18 and TRBJ1-2; 8 nucleotides agree with TRBD1. The V segment lost 2 bases and the J segment 0 bases; nucleotides outside the gene matches: 11. There are 18 residues in the CDR3. From germline, CDR1 is KGHSH and CDR2 LQKENI. Here the CDR3 reads CASSPRSLGQAANYGYTF. The CDR3 coding sequence is TGTGCCAGCTCACCAAGGTCTCTGGGACAGGCAGCTAACTATGGCTACACCTTC.

The V call is TRBV25-1, the J call TRBJ2-7, with a weak D call TRBD1 (5 bases). The CDR3 runs to 15 residues. From germline, CDR1 is MGHDK and CDR2 SYGVNS. V gave up 0 bases and J gave up 4 bases, with 13 bases separating them. The CDR3 DNA follows: TGTGCCAGCAGTGAATATCAGGGTATCCCTTACGAGCAGTACTTC. Amino acid sequence: CASSEYQGIPYEQYF.

V usage is TRBV3-1 (or the pseudogene TRBV3-2) and J usage is TRBJ2-2; no firm D call. Germline V gene data show CDR1 as LGHDT and CDR2 as YNNKEL (reference sequence). The length of the CDR3 is 13 residues. V was pared by 2 bases and J by 6 bases, with 7 bases between. The CDR3 bases are TGTGCCAGCAGCCAATCAGTCCCCGGGGAGCTGTTTTTT. Residues: CASSQSVPGELFF.

This rearrangement joins TRBV5-5 to TRBJ2-1; weak D call: TRBD2 (5 bases). Trimming removed 6 bases from V and 4 bases from J, with 14 bases in between. Per the germline V gene, CDR1 is SGHKS and CDR2 is YYEKEE (reference sequence). The CDR3 has 14 amino acids. CDR3 in amino acids: CASTLRGIYNEQFF. CDR3 nucleotide sequence: TGTGCCAGCACCCTGCGAGGGATATACAATGAGCAGTTCTTC.

This clone has a handful of counts. This chain links TRBV3-1 (or the pseudogene TRBV3-2) with TRBJ1-6; no reliable D call. Trimming removed 0 bases at V and 11 bases at J, with 5 bases between. The V gene's germline CDR1 is LGHDT and CDR2 YNNKEL (reference sequence). This CDR3 contains 12 residues. CDR3 loop: CASSQDKTPLHF. In nucleotides, the CDR3 is TGTGCCAGCAGCCAAGATAAAACACCCCTCCACTTT.

The genes are TRBV9 and TRBJ1-1, with 8 bases fitting TRBD1. The V gene's germline CDR1 is SGDLS and CDR2 YYNGEE. The V gene end was trimmed by 5 bases and the J gene end by 10 bases; junction bases not matched to a gene: 4. The CDR3 contains 11 residues. The CDR3 DNA reads TGTGCCAGCAGTCCCGGACAGGGAGCTTTCTTT. Amino acids: CASSPGQGAFF.

This chain connects TRBV10-1 to TRBJ1-2; 9 nucleotides line up with TRBD1. V lost 3 bases, J lost 2 bases, and 4 bases stayed unmatched. The germline V gene has CDR1 WNHNN and CDR2 SYGVQD (reference sequence). This CDR3 is built from 15 residues. For the CDR3, the DNA is TGCGCCAGCAGTGATTCACAGGGGGCGAACTATGGCTACACCTTC. This translates into CASSDSQGANYGYTF.

This chain links TRBV9 with TRBJ1-2; D possibly corresponds to TRBD1 (6 bases). Germline V gene lookup returns CDR1 SGDLS and CDR2 YYNGEE. V was clipped by 0 bases and J by 7 bases, with 19 bases between them. This CDR3 is 16 amino acids long. CDR3 bases: TGTGCCAGCAGCGTAGAAGGGGGACGCGTTGAAGTTGGCTACACCTTC. Protein sequence: CASSVEGGRVEVGYTF.

This clone was seen just once. The genes are TRBV7-8 and TRBJ1-3, with D perhaps TRBD1 (6 bases). The CDR3 runs 15 residues. Germline lookup yields CDR1 SGHVS and CDR2 FQNEAQ. The ends were cut back, 2 bases at V and 6 bases at J, with 14 bases in the middle. CDR3 coding DNA: TGTGCCAGCAGCTTAAATGCAGGGGCCCTAAACACCATATATTTT. Protein product: CASSLNAGALNTIYF.

The rearrangement joins TRBV11-2 to TRBJ1-5, with 7 bases fitting TRBD1. CDR1 and CDR2 from the germline V gene are SGHAT and FQNNGV. The CDR3 is 16 residues long. V lost 5 bases and J lost 0; bases outside the gene matches: 7. The CDR3 loop reads CASSPGGLYSNQPQHF. CDR3 bases: TGTGCCAGCAGCCCAGGGGGGCTCTATAGCAATCAGCCCCAGCATTTT.

The chain links TRBV7-2 to TRBJ2-5, with D possibly being TRBD2 (5 bases). Germline V lookup: CDR1 SGHTA, CDR2 FQGNSA. The CDR3 is 13 amino acids. Between the trimmed V and J ends, which lost 5 bases and 3 bases, there was a span of 10 bases. CDR3 sequence reads: CASSPNGEETQYF. The CDR3 coding sequence is TGTGCCAGCAGCCCCAACGGGGAAGAGACCCAGTACTTC.

The V and J genes are TRBV2 and TRBJ2-7; no clear D. In germline, CDR1 is SNHLY, CDR2 FYNNEI. This CDR3 has 11 residues. V lost 5 bases to trimming and J lost 2 bases, with 4 bases between them. The CDR3 here is CASSSPYEQYF. In nucleotides, the CDR3 is TGTGCCAGCAGTAGCCCCTACGAGCAGTACTTC.

A single count supports this clone. The CDR3 loop reads CASTGPGTQNTEAFF. CDR3 DNA sequence: TGTGCCAGCACAGGTCCCGGGACTCAGAACACTGAAGCTTTCTTT. This chain joins TRBV6-5 and TRBJ1-1; a weak D match, TRBD1 (5 bases). This CDR3 comprises 15 residues. V was cut by 7 bases and J by 1 base, with 16 bases left in between. Germline V gene sequence: CDR1 MNHEY, CDR2 SVGAGI.

This clone was counted ten times or more. The CDR3: CASSEGQGGYTEAFF. The CDR3 bases are TGTGCCAGCAGTGAAGGTCAAGGGGGTTACACTGAAGCTTTCTTT. The chain couples TRBV6-1 to TRBJ1-1, with D perhaps TRBD1 (6 bases). Germline CDR1 is MNHNS and CDR2 is SASEGT. The CDR3 spans 15 residues. V lost 1 base and J lost 3, with 12 bases in between.

CDR3 in amino acids: CASSPTYGYTF. The CDR3 nucleotides read TGTGCCAGCAGTCCTACTTATGGCTACACCTTC. The chain combines TRBV28 with TRBJ1-2; no clear D gene. The germline V and J ends were trimmed by 5 bases and 5 bases, with 6 bases remaining between them. Germline-derived CDR1 and CDR2 are MDHEN and SYDVKM. This CDR3 spans 11 amino acids.

The gene calls are TRBV27 and TRBJ1-1; no clear D gene. The V end was cut by 8 bases, the J end by 0 bases, with 19 bases between. The CDR3 covers 16 residues. Germline V gives CDR1 MNHEY, CDR2 SMNVEV (reference sequence). CDR3 nucleotide sequence: TGTGCCAGCTCCTCATTTGCACAGCCTTTGAACACTGAAGCTTTCTTT. This gives the protein CASSSFAQPLNTEAFF.

The V and J genes are TRBV7-2 and TRBJ1-1; 7 bases are a match to TRBD1. Looked up from germline, CDR1 is SGHTA and CDR2 is FQGNSA. J lost 1 base, V lost 5 bases, and 7 bases had no gene match. The CDR3 has 15 residues. CDR3 DNA: TGTGCCAGCAGCGTCGACAGGGTGGGGAACACTGAAGCTTTCTTT. This translates into CASSVDRVGNTEAFF.

The chain joins TRBV12-3 or TRBV12-4 to TRBJ1-1, with D hard to call. The CDR3 is 12 residues long. V was clipped by 8 bases and J by 4 bases, with 11 bases between them. The CDR3 loop reads CASGSMVTEAFF. As DNA, the CDR3 is TGTGCCAGCGGTTCTATGGTCACTGAAGCTTTCTTT.

The rearrangement joins TRBV30 to TRBJ1-3; tentatively, D is TRBD1 (6 bases). The CDR3 is 14 residues long. Germline V gene data show CDR1 as GTSNPN and CDR2 as SVGIG (reference sequence). Trimming cost V 2 bases and J 3 bases, with 11 bases left between them. In nucleotides, the CDR3 is TGTGCCTGGAGTCCAGGGGCGAGTGGAAACACCATATATTTT. Translation: CAWSPGASGNTIYF. Full variable domain (rest looked up from reference TRBV30 and TRBJ1-3): SQTIHQWPATLVQPVGSPLSLECTVEGTSNPNLYWYRQAAGRGLQLLFYSVGIGQISSEVPQNLSASRPQDRQFILSSKKLLLSDSGFYLCAWSPGASGNTIYFGEGSWLTVV.

The chain carries TRBV2 and TRBJ2-3, with 9 bases identical to TRBD2. After removal of 8 bases from V and 1 base from J, the junction contained 16 bases not matched to a gene. The CDR3 is made up of 18 amino acids. From germline, CDR1 is SNHLY and CDR2 FYNNEI. CDR3 sequence reads: CASRVVSGGRFGTDTQYF. The CDR3 region has the DNA TGTGCCAGCCGAGTGGTAAGCGGGGGGCGGTTTGGCACAGATACGCAGTATTTT.

This chain links TRBV6-5 with TRBJ1-4; D may be TRBD1 (6 bases). Germline V gene lookup returns CDR1 MNHEY and CDR2 SVGAGI. The CDR3 has 14 residues. V dropped 6 bases and J dropped 2 bases, with 10 bases sitting between them. CDR3 sequence: CASRRTGTNEKLFF. CDR3 nucleotides: TGTGCCAGCAGGCGCACAGGGACTAATGAAAAACTGTTTTTT.

The chain has TRBV6-1 and TRBJ1-1; TRBD1 agrees at 8 bases. V was clipped by 3 bases and J by 3 bases; unmatched bases: 3. This CDR3 is built from 14 residues. Germline V gene sequence: CDR1 MNHNS, CDR2 SASEGT. As DNA, the CDR3 is TGTGCCAGCAGTGACCAACAGGGGGACACTGAAGCTTTCTTT. Its translation: CASSDQQGDTEAFF.

The chain has TRBV30 and TRBJ1-3; D is ambiguous. Trimming removed 0 bases from V and 4 bases from J, with 10 bases in between. This CDR3 has 14 residues. Germline V gene lookup returns CDR1 GTSNPN and CDR2 SVGIG (reference sequence). This CDR3 reads CAWSVLARGNTIYF. In DNA, the CDR3 is TGTGCCTGGAGTGTACTCGCGAGAGGAAACACCATATATTTT.

CDR3 region: CASSETSHGTGVNEQFF. CDR3 nucleotides: TGTGCCAGCAGTGAAACCTCACACGGGACAGGGGTCAATGAGCAGTTCTTC. The chain has TRBV6-1 and TRBJ2-1, with 10 bases fitting TRBD1. The CDR3 sequence is 17 residues long. Germline V gene lookup returns CDR1 MNHNS and CDR2 SASEGT. V shed 2 bases and J 6 bases; nucleotides not matched to a gene: 10.

The chain couples TRBV29-1 to TRBJ1-2; D unclear. The CDR3 runs 11 residues. Germline CDR1 SQVTM, CDR2 ANQGSEA. Trimming removed 5 bases from V and 5 bases from J, with 9 bases in between. This CDR3 reads CSVPLTYGYTF. CDR3 coding DNA: TGCAGCGTTCCCCTAACTTATGGCTACACCTTC.

This rearrangement joins TRBV2 to TRBJ1-1, with a weak D call TRBD1 (6 bases). CDR1 is SNHLY, CDR2 FYNNEI, per germline. The CDR3 is 15 amino acids. Trimming pared 7 bases from V and 1 base from J, leaving 16 bases between. The CDR3 reads CASIETGTPNTEAFF. DNA of the CDR3: TGTGCCAGCATCGAGACCGGGACACCGAACACTGAAGCTTTCTTT.